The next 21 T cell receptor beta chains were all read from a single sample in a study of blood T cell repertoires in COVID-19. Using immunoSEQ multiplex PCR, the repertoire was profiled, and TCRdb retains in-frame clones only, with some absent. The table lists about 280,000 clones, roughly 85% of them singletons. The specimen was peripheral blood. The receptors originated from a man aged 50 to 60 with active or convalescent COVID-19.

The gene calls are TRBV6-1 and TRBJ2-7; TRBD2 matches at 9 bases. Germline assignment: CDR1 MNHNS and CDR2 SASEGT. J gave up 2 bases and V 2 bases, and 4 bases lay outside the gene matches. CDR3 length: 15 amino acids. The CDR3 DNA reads TGTGCCAGCAGTGAATCCCTAGCGGGGCCCTACGAGCAGTACTTC. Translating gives CASSESLAGPYEQYF.

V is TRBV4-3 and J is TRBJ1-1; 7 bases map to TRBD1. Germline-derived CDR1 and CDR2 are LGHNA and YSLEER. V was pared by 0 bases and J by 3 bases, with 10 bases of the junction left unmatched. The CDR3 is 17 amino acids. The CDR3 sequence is CASSQEVSGTVDTEAFF. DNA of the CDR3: TGCGCCAGCAGCCAAGAAGTCTCAGGGACAGTGGACACTGAAGCTTTCTTT.

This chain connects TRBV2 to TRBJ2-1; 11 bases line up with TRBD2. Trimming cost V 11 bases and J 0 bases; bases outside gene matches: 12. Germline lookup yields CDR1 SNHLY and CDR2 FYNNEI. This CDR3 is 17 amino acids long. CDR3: CAGTSGSRASSYNEQFF. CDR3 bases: TGTGCCGGCACTAGCGGGAGCCGGGCGAGCTCCTACAATGAGCAGTTCTTC.

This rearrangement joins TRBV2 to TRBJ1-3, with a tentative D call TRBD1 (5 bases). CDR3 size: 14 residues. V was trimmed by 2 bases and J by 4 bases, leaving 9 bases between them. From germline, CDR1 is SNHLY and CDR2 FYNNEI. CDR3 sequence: CASSERGGGNTIYF. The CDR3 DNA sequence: TGTGCCAGCAGTGAAAGGGGAGGCGGAAACACCATATATTTT.

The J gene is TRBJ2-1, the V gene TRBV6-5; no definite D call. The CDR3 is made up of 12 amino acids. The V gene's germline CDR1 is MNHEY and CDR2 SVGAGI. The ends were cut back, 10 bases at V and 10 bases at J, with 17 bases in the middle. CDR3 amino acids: CATKTVAGEQFF. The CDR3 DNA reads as TGTGCCACTAAGACGGTAGCCGGCGAGCAGTTCTTC.

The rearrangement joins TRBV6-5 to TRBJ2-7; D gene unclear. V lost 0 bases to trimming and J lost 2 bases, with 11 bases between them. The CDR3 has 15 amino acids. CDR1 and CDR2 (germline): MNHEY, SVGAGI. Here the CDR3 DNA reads TGTGCCAGCAGTTACTCGGAGCCAGTCACCTACGAGCAGTACTTC. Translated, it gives CASSYSEPVTYEQYF.

This CDR3 is CATSRGREYNEQFF. The CDR3 DNA reads as TGTGCCACCAGCAGAGGAAGAGAGTACAATGAGCAGTTCTTC. V and J are TRBV15 and TRBJ2-1; D ambiguous. V gave up 1 base and J gave up 4 bases, with 8 bases separating them. Germline V lookup: CDR1 LNHNV, CDR2 YYDKDF (reference sequence). The CDR3 spans 14 residues.

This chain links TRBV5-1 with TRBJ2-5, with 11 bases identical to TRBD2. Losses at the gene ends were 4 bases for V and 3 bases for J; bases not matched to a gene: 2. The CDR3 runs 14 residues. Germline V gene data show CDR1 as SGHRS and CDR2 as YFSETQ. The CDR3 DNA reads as TGCGCCAGCAGCGAGGGACTAGCGGAAGAGACCCAGTACTTC. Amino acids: CASSEGLAEETQYF.

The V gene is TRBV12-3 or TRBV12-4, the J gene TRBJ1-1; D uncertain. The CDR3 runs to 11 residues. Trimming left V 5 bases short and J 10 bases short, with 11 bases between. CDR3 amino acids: CASSEARVAFF. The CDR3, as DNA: TGTGCCAGCAGTGAGGCCCGGGTAGCTTTCTTT.

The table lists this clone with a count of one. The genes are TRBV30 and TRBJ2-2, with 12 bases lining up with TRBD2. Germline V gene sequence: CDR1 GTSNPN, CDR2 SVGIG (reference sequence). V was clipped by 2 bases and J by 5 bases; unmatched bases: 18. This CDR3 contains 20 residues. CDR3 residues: CAWSLSMGRGLAGYTGELFF. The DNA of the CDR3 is TGTGCCTGGAGTCTTTCCATGGGACGTGGACTAGCGGGATATACCGGGGAGCTGTTTTTT.

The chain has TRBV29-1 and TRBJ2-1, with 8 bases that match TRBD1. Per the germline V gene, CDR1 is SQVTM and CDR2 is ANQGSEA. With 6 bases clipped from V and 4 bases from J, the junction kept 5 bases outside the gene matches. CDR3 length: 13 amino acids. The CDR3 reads CSVDRVNYNEQFF. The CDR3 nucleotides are TGCAGCGTGGACAGGGTGAATTACAATGAGCAGTTCTTC.

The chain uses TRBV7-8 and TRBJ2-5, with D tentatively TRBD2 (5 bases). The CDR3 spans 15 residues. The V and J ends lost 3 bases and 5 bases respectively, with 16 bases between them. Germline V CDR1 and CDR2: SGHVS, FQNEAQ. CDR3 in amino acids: CASSLPARGWETQYF. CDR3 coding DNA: TGTGCCAGCAGCTTGCCGGCGCGCGGGTGGGAGACCCAGTACTTC.

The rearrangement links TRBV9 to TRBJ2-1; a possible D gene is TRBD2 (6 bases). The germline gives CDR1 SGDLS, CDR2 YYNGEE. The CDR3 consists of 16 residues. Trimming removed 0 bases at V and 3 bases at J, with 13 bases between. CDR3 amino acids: CASSVGPSELYNEQFF. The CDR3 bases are TGTGCCAGCAGCGTAGGTCCTAGCGAGCTCTACAATGAGCAGTTCTTC.

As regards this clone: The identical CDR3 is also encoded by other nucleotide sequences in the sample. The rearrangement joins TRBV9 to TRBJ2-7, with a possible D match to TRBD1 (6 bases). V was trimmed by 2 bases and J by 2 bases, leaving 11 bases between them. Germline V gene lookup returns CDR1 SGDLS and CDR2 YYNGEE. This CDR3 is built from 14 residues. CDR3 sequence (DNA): TGTGCCAGCAGCGTTGGGCAGGGGACCTACGAGCAGTACTTC. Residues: CASSVGQGTYEQYF. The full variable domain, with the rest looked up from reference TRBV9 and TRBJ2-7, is DSGVTQTPKHLITATGQRVTLRCSPRSGDLSVYWYQQSLDQGLQFLIQYYNGEERAKGNILERFSAQQFPDLHSELNLSSLELGDSALYFCASSVGQGTYEQYFGPGTRLTVT.

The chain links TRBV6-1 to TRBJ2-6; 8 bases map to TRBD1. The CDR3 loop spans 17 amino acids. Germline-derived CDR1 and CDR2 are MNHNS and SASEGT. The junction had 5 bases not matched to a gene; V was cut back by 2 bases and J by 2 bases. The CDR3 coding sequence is TGTGCCAGCAGTGAACAGGGGGCGCCAGCTGGGGCCAACGTCCTGACTTTC. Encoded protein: CASSEQGAPAGANVLTF.

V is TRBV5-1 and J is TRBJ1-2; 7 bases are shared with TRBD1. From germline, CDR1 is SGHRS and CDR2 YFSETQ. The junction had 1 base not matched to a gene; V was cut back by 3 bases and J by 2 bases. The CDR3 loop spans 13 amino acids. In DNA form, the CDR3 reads TGCGCCAGCAGCTGGGGACAGAACTATGGCTACACCTTC. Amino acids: CASSWGQNYGYTF.

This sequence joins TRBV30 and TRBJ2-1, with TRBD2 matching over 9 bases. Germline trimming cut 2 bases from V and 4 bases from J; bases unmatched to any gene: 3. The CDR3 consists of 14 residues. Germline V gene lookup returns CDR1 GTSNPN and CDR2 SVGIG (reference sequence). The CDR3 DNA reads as TGTGCCTGGAGTAGGACTAGCGAGTACAATGAGCAGTTCTTC. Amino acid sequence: CAWSRTSEYNEQFF.

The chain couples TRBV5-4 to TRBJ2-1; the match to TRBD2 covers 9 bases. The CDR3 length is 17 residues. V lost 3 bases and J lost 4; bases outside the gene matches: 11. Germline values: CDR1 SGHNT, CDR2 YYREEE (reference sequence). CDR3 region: CASSSVGGRARYNEQFF. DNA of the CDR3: TGTGCCAGCAGCTCGGTAGGCGGGAGGGCCCGGTACAATGAGCAGTTCTTC.

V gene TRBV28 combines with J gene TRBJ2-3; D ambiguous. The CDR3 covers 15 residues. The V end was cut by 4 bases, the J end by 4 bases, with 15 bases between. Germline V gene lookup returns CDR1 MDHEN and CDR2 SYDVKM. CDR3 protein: CASSSRSLSSDTQYF. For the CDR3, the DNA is TGTGCCAGCAGTTCACGGTCTCTAAGTTCAGATACGCAGTATTTT.

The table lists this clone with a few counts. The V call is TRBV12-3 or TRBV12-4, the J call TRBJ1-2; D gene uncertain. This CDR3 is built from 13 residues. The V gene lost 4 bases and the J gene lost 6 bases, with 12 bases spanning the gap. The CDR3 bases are TGTGCCAGCAGTTCTGCGGAGAGAAATGGCTACACCTTC. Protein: CASSSAERNGYTF.

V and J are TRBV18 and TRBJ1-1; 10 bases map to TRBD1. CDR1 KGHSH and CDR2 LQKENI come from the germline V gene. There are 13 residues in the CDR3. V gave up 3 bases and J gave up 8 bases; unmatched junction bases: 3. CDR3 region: CASSPGTGVEAFF. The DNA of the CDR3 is TGTGCCAGCTCACCCGGGACAGGGGTCGAAGCTTTCTTT.